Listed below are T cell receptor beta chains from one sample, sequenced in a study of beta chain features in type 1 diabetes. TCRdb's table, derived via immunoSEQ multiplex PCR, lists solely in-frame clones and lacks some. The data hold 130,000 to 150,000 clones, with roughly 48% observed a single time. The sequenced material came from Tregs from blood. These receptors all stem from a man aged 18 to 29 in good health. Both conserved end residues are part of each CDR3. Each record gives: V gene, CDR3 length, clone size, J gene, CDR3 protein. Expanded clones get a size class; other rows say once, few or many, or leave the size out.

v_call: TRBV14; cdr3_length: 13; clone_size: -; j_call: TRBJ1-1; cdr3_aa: CASSQDYVREAFF
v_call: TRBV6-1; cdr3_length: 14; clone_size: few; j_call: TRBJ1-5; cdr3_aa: CASRPGGHGQPQHF
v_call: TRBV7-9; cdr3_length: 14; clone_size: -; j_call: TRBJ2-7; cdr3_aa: CASSYGGGIYEQYF
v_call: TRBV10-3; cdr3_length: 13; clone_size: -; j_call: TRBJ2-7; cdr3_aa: CAISGTSGSEQYF
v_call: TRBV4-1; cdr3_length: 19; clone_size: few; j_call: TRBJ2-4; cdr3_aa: CASSQEIGFSMLAKNIQYF
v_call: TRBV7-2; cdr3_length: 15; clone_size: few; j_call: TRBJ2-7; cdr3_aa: CASSLTESTAYEQYF
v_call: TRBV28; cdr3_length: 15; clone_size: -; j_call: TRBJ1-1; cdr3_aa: CASSLGGALGTEAFF
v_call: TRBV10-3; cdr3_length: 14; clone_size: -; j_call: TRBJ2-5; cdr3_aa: CAISARLAQETQYF
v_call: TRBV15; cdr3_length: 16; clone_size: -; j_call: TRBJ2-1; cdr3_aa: CATSRDKWSSYNEQFF
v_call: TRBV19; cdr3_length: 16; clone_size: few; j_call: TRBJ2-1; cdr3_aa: CASTKHRGNGLDEQFF
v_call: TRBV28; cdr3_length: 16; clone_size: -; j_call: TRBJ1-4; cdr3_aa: CASSSVQGAANEKLFF
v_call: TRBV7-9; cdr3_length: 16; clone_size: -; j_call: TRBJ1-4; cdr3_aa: CASSSPGLGRREKLFF
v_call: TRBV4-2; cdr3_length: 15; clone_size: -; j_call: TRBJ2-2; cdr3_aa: CASSLQDRDTGELFF
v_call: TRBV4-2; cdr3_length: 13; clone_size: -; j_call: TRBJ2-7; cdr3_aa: CASSQQPGYEQYF
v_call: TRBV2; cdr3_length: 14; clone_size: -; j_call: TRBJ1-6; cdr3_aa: CASKKDRANSPLHF
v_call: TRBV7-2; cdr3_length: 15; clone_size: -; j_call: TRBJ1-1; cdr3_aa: CASSPATGSGYEAFF
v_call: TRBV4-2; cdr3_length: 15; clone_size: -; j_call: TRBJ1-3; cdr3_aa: CASSQDWGAGNTIYF
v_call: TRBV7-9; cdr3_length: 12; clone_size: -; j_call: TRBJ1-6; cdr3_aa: CASSLESSPLHF
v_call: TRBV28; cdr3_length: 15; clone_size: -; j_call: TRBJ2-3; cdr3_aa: CASTRTRLGWDTQYF
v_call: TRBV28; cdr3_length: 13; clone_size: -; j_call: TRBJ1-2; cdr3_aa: CASSRTGGYGYTF
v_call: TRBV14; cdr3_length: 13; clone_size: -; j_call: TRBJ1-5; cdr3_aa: CASSQALHQPQHF
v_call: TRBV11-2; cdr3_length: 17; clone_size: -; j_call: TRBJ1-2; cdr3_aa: CASSFLGTANQRDGYTF
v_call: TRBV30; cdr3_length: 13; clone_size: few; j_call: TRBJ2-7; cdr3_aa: CAWRTRVSYEQYF
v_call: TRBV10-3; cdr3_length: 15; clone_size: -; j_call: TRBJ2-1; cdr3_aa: CAISEIRTGYNEQFF
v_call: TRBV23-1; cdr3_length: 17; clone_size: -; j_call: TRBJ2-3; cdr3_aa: CASSHTRRNGDTDTQYF
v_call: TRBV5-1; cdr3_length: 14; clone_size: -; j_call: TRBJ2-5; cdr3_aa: CASSARLGRQTQYF
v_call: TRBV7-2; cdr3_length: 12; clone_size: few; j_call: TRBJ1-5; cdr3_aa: CASSRVNQPQHF
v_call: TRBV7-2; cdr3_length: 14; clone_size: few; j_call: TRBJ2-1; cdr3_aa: CASSLVGRKPEQFF
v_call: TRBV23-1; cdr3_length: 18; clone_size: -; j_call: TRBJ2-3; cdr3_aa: CASSQGTSGSNQRDTQYF
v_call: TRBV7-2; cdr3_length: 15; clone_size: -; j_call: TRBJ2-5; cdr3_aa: CASSRSRGLIETQYF
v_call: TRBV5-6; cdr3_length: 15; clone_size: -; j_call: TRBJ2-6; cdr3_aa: CASSYGLSGANVLTF
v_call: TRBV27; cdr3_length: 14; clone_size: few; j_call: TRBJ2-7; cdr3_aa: CASSFSGATYEQYF
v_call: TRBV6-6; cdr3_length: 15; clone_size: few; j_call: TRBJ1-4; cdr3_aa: CASSYSPGFNEKLFF
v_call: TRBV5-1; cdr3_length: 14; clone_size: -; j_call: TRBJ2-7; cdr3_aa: CASSFGGVAYEQYF
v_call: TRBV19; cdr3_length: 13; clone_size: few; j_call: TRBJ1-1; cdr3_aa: CASSIRDRVEAFF
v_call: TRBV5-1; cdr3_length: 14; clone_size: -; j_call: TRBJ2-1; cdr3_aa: CASSLTTSGNEQFF
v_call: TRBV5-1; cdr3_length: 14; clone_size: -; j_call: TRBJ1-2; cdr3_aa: CASSLAHRNYGYTF
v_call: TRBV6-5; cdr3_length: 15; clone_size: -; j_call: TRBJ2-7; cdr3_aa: CATRSYAGDGYEQYF
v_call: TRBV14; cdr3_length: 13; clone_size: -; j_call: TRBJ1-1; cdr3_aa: CASSFTGGTEAFF
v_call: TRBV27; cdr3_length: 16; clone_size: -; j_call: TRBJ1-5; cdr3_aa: CASRSGGAFSNQPQHF